This TCR beta chain derives from a study of PD-1 blockade in classical Hodgkin lymphoma. Study conclusions and caveats: TCR diversity in CD4+, not CD8+, cells rose significantly by C4D1.

Libraries were prepared by immunoSEQ multiplex PCR; TCRdb keeps only in-frame clonotypes and omits some of them. Here the sample spans some 96,000 clones, 92% being singletons. On this clone itself: The antigen is unknown.

V was cut by 7 bases and J by 8 bases, with 10 bases left in between. The CDR3 is made up of 11 amino acids. Germline lookup yields CDR1 SGHTS and CDR2 YDEGEE. Relapse was seen in all patients after autologous stem cell transplantation, and brentuximab vedotin exposure was variable. Best response was recorded as complete response, partial response or progressive disease. This chain links TRBV5-8 with TRBJ2-1; D ambiguous. Sequencing was performed on peripheral blood mononuclear cells (PBMCs), taken at baseline. The TCR originated in a human donor with classical Hodgkin lymphoma. CDR3 DNA: TGTGCCAGCTCTTTTGCCCATGAGCAGTTCTTC. Protein sequence: CASSFAHEQFF.